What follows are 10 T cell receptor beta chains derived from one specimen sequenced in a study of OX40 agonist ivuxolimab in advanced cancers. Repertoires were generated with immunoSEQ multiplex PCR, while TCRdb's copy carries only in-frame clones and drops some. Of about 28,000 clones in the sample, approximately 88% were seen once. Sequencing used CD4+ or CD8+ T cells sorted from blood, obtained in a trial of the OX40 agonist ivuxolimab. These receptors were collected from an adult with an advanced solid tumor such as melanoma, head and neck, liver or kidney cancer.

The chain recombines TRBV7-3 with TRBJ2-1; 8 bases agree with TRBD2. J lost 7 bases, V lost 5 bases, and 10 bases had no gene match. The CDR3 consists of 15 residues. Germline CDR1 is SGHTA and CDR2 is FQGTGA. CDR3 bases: TGTGCCAGCAGCCAAAGCCCTAGCGGGTGGAATGAGCAGTTCTTC. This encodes CASSQSPSGWNEQFF.

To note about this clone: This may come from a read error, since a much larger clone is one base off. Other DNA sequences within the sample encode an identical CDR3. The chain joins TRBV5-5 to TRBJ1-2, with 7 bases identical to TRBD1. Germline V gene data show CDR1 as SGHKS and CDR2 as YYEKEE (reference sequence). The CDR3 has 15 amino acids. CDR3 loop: CASRSVRTGYYGYTF. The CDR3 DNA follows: TGCGCCAGCAGGTCCGTCCGGACAGGCTACTATGGCTACACCTTC.

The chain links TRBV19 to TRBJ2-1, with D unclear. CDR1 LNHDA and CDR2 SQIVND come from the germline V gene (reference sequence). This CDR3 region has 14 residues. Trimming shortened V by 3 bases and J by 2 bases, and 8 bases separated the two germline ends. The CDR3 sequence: CASSMVPAYNEQFF. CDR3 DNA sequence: TGTGCCAGTAGTATGGTCCCAGCCTACAATGAGCAGTTCTTC.

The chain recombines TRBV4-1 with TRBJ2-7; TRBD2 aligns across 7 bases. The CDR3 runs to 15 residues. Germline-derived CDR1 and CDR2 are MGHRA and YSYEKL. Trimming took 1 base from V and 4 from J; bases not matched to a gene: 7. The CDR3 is CASSQGEAGGYEQYF. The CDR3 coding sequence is TGCGCCAGCAGCCAAGGGGAGGCCGGGGGGTACGAGCAGTACTTC.

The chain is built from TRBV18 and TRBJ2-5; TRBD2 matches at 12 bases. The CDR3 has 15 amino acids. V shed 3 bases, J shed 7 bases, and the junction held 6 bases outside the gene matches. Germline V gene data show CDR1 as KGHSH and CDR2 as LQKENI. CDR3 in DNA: TGTGCCAGCTCACCGTGGACTAGCGGGGAGGGGACCCAGTACTTC. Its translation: CASSPWTSGEGTQYF.

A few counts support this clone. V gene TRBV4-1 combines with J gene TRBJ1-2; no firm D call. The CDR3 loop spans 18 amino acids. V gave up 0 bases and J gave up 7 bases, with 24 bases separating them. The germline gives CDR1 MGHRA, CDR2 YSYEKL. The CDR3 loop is CASSQDSTRWRVSRGYTF. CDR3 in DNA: TGCGCCAGCAGCCAAGATTCTACTAGGTGGAGGGTGTCGCGTGGCTACACCTTC.

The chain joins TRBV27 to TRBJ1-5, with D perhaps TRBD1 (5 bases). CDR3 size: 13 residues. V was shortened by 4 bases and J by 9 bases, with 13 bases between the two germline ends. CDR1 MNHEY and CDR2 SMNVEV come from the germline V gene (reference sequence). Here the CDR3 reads CASSSSAGLPQHF. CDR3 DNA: TGTGCCAGCAGTTCTAGCGCGGGACTGCCCCAGCATTTT.

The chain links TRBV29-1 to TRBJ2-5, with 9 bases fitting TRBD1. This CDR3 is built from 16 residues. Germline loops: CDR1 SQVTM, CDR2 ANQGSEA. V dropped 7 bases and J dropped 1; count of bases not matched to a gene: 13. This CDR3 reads CSADGTGKRPQETQYF. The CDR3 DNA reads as TGCAGCGCCGACGGGACAGGGAAACGGCCCCAAGAGACCCAGTACTTC.

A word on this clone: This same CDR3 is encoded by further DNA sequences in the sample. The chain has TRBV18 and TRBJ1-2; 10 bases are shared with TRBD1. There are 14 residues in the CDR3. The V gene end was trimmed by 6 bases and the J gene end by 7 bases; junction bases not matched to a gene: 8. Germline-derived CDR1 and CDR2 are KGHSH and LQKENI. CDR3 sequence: CASSPDRGVSGYTF. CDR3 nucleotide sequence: TGTGCCAGCTCCCCGGACAGGGGGGTTTCTGGCTACACCTTC. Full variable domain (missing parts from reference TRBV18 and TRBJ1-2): NAGVMQNPRHLVRRRGQEARLRCSPMKGHSHVYWYRQLPEEGLKFMVYLQKENIIDESGMPKERFSAEFPKEGPSILRIQQVVRGDSAAYFCASSPDRGVSGYTFGSGTRLTVV.

This CDR3 is CAVTGAGGLNTEAFF. CDR3 nucleotide sequence: TGTGCCGTAACTGGGGCAGGTGGGCTGAACACTGAAGCTTTCTTT. This chain connects TRBV28 to TRBJ1-1; tentatively, D is TRBD1 (5 bases). This CDR3 has 15 amino acids. V shed 11 bases and J shed 0 bases, with 19 bases lying between them. Germline V gene sequence: CDR1 MDHEN, CDR2 SYDVKM.